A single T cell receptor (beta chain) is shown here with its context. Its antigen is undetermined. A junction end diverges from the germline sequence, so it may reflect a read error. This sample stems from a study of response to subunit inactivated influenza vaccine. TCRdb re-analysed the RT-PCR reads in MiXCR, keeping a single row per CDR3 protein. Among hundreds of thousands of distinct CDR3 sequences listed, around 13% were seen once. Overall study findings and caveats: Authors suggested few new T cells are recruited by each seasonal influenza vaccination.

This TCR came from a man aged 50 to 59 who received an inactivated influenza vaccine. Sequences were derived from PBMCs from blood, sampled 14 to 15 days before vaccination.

CDR3 nucleotides: TGTGCCAGCACCGTAGCGCCCACAGATACGCAGTATTTT. It translates to CASTVAPTDTQYF. The chain employs TRBV9 and TRBJ2-3, with D perhaps TRBD2 (5 bases). Looked up from germline, CDR1 is SGDLS and CDR2 is YYNGEE. This CDR3 has 13 residues.